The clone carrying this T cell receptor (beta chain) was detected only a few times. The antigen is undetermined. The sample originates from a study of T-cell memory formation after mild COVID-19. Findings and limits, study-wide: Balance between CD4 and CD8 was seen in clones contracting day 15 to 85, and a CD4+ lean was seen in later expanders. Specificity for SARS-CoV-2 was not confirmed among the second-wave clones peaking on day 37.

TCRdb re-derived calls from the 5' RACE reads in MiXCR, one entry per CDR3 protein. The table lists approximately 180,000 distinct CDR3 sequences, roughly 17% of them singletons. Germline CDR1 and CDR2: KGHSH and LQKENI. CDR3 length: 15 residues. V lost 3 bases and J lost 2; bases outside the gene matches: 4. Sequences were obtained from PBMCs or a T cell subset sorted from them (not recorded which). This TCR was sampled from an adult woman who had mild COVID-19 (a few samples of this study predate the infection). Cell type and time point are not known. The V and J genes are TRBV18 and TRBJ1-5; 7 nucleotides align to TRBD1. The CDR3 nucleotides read TGTGCCAGCTCACCGACTGGGACAGGCAATCAGCCCCAGCATTTT. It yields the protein CASSPTGTGNQPQHF.